The 12 T cell receptor beta chains listed next were all sequenced from one sample in a study of regulatory T cells in long-lasting Graves disease. Time point defined: persistent/refractory GD, antithyroid drugs over 5 years with positive TRAb. Making the TCR library involved RNA that had been extracted from PBMCs. Building of the TCR beta libraries involved iRepertoire HTBI primers and Arm-PCR of CDR3 regions. TCRdb recomputed calls from the multiplex PCR reads with MiXCR, one row per CDR3 protein. The sample holds approximately 360,000 distinct CDR3 sequences, roughly 24% seen once. The sequencing used peripheral blood mononuclear cells (PBMCs), collected when the disease was refractory, from a patient treated with antithyroid drugs. Every receptor here comes from a woman aged 40 to 55 with Graves disease.

This clonotype has a count of ten or more. The chain is built from TRBV28 and TRBJ2-2, with a possible D match to TRBD2 (5 bases). The CDR3 spans 16 residues. V dropped 6 bases and J dropped 0 bases, with 14 bases sitting between them. The germline V gene has CDR1 MDHEN and CDR2 SYDVKM. CDR3 protein: CASSRLTGTNTGELFF. Here the CDR3 DNA reads TGTGCCAGCAGCAGACTGACGGGAACGAACACCGGGGAGCTGTTTTTT. The full variable domain, its missing parts supplied by reference TRBV28 and TRBJ2-2, is DVKVTQSSRYLVKRTGEKVFLECVQDMDHENMFWYRQDPGLGLRLIYFSYDVKMKEKGDIPEGYSVSREKKERFSLILESASTNQTSMYLCASSRLTGTNTGELFFGEGSRLTVL.

Many counts were recorded for this clonotype. The rearrangement joins TRBV6-1 to TRBJ2-7; D might be TRBD1 (6 bases). This CDR3 spans 12 amino acids. V lost 4 bases and J lost 5, with 9 bases in between. Germline loops: CDR1 MNHNS, CDR2 SASEGT. CDR3: CASSAYRDEQYF. The CDR3 DNA reads TGTGCCAGCAGTGCCTACAGGGACGAGCAGTACTTC.

The chain joins TRBV4-1 to TRBJ2-7; possible D gene TRBD1, 8 bases. CDR3 length equals 18 residues. Germline V gives CDR1 MGHRA, CDR2 YSYEKL. Trimming removed 0 bases from V and 7 bases from J, with 25 bases in between. DNA for the CDR3: TGCGCCAGCAGCCAAGATGGGGTCAGGGGGCGGACTAGTGGGGAGCAGTACTTC. This sequence encodes CASSQDGVRGRTSGEQYF.

This chain links TRBV20-1 with TRBJ2-6; D gene ambiguous. This CDR3 spans 18 amino acids. V was shortened by 2 bases and J by 2 bases, with 19 bases between the two germline ends. Germline CDR1 DFQATT, CDR2 SNEGSKA (reference sequence). Here the CDR3 reads CSARTPYSWLAGANVLTF. The CDR3 DNA follows: TGCAGTGCTAGAACCCCATATTCCTGGCTCGCTGGGGCCAACGTCCTGACTTTC.

The V gene is TRBV5-6, the J gene TRBJ1-3, with 10 bases fitting TRBD1. Germline values: CDR1 SGHDT, CDR2 YYEEEE. The length of the CDR3 is 15 residues. The V and J ends lost 4 bases and 7 bases, in that order; junction bases with no gene match: 8. The CDR3 DNA sequence: TGTGCCAGCAGCCCCGGGACAGGGGATAGGAACACCATATATTTT. Translation gives CASSPGTGDRNTIYF.

This chain uses TRBV20-1 with TRBJ2-1, with 7 nucleotides matching TRBD2. From germline, CDR1 is DFQATT and CDR2 SNEGSKA (reference sequence). Trimming cost V 1 base and J 2 bases; bases outside gene matches: 5. This CDR3 region has 15 residues. CDR3 sequence: CSARVISGPYNEQFF. Here the CDR3 DNA reads TGCAGTGCTAGAGTGATTAGCGGGCCCTACAATGAGCAGTTCTTC.

This clonotype has only a few counts. V and J are TRBV12-3 or TRBV12-4 and TRBJ1-3; 8 nucleotides agree with TRBD1. This CDR3 region has 16 residues. Trimming took 6 bases from V and 0 from J; bases not matched to a gene: 7. CDR3 region: CASRRTGITSGNTIYF. In nucleotides, the CDR3 is TGTGCCAGCAGGAGGACAGGGATAACCTCTGGAAACACCATATATTTT.

The J gene is TRBJ2-7, the V gene TRBV6-4; D could derive from TRBD1 or TRBD2 (5 bases each). Germline V gene data show CDR1 as MRHNA and CDR2 as SNTAGT. The CDR3 consists of 11 residues. Trimming removed 10 bases from V and 12 bases from J, with 19 bases in between. CDR3 sequence: CATWRRTGAYF. The CDR3 nucleotides read TGTGCCACCTGGAGGCGGACTGGGGCGTACTTC.

This clonotype appeared many times. The chain recombines TRBV12-3 or TRBV12-4 with TRBJ2-7, with D perhaps given as TRBD1 or TRBD2 (6 bases each). Trimming shortened V by 6 bases and J by 6 bases, and 21 bases separated the two germline ends. This CDR3 has 15 residues. The CDR3 nucleotides read TGTGCCAGCAGCCCCAGGGGTTTTATGGAGGGCGAGCAGTACTTC. Protein product: CASSPRGFMEGEQYF.

The genes are TRBV20-1 and TRBJ1-3; no clear D gene. Germline values: CDR1 DFQATT, CDR2 SNEGSKA (reference sequence). Trimming cost V 1 base and J 0 bases, with 7 bases left between them. The CDR3 spans 14 residues. CDR3 coding DNA: TGCAGTGCTAGAGCACTCGACTCTGGAAACACCATATATTTT. Translation: CSARALDSGNTIYF.

This clonotype showed up just a few times. The V and J genes are TRBV5-1 and TRBJ1-6; D gene ambiguous. This CDR3 contains 15 residues. Germline CDR1 reads SGHRS; CDR2 reads YFSETQ. Between the trimmed V and J ends, which lost 0 bases and 8 bases, there was a span of 12 bases. This CDR3 reads CASSLVTVAYSPLHF. The CDR3 DNA reads as TGCGCCAGCAGCTTGGTGACGGTAGCGTATTCACCCCTCCACTTT.

Of note for this clonotype: The junction shows a germline mismatch at one end, possibly a read error. V gene TRBV4-1 combines with J gene TRBJ2-2, with D possibly matching TRBD1 (6 bases). CDR3 length equals 15 residues. Germline V gene lookup returns CDR1 MGHRA and CDR2 YSYEKL. In DNA, the CDR3 is TGCGCCAGCAGCCTAACAGGGTCGGGCACCGGGGAGCCGTTTTTT. Its protein product is CASSLTGSGTGEPFF.